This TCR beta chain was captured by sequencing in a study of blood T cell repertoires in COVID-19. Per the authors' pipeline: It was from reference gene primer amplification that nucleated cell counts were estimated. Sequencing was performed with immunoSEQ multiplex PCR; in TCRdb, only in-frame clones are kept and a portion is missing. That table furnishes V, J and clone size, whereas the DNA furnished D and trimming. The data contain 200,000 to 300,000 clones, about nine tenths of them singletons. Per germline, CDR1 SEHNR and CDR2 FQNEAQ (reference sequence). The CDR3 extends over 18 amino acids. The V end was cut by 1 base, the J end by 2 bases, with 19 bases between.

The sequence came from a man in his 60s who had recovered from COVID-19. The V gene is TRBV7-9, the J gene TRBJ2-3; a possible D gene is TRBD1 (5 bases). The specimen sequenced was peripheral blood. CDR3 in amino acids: CASSLGFSQGWDTDTQYF. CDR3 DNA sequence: TGTGCCAGCAGCTTAGGCTTCAGTCAGGGCTGGGACACAGATACGCAGTATTTT.